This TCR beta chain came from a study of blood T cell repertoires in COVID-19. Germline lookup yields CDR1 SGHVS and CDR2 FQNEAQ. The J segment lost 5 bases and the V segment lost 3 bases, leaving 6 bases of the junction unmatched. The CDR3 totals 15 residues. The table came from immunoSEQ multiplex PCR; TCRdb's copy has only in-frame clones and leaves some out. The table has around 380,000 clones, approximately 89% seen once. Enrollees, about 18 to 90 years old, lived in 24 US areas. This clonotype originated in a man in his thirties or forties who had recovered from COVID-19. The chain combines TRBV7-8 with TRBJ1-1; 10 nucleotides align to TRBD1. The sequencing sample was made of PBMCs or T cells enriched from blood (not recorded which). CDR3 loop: CASSFWDRGSTEAFF. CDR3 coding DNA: TGTGCCAGCAGCTTTTGGGACAGGGGTAGTACTGAAGCTTTCTTT.